The T cell receptor beta chain under discussion was sequenced for a study of T-cell memory formation after mild COVID-19. Using constant-segment primers, 5'RACE produced TCR alpha and TCR beta cDNA libraries carrying sample barcodes and UMIs. TCRdb passed the 5' RACE reads through MiXCR, listing each CDR3 protein once. The sample gives roughly 62,000 distinct CDR3 sequences, over 8.5% of which show up once; 1.1% is in the top ten. This clonotype was observed a few times. Trimming pared 3 bases from V and 3 bases from J, leaving 11 bases between. CDR1 and CDR2 from the germline V gene are MGHRA and YSYEKL. This CDR3 has 14 amino acids.

The source is a man aged 18 to 29 who had mild COVID-19 (a few samples of this study predate the infection). Cell type and time point are not known. Sequenced: PBMCs or a T cell subset sorted from them (not recorded which). This chain connects TRBV4-1 to TRBJ1-2; D is perhaps TRBD1 (5 bases). CDR3 protein: CASSQLQGDYGYTF. The DNA of the CDR3 is TGCGCCAGCAGCCAGCTTCAGGGTGACTATGGCTACACCTTC.